This TCR beta chain came from a study of T cell repertoires in cytomegalovirus infection (dated by TCRdb to the late 2010s). Study-level background: Peptide stimulations targeted recently identified HLA-C-restricted CMV epitopes, whose presentation resists viral immunomodulation, together with well-studied HLA-B-restricted epitopes. Donor HLA type was relevant to the analysis, because carriage of CMV infection together with the matching HLA type was indicated by public TCR beta signatures. Broad study findings and their caveats: In both this cohort and an independent roughly 350-donor cohort, the cumulative frequency of public TCR beta family members distinguished carriers of CMV infection plus the relevant HLA type. The ex vivo response was dominated by HLA-C-restricted CMV-specific TCR beta clonotypes, and the single most frequent clonotype in two of eight donors was supplied by these HLA-C-restricted clonotypes.

This clonotype was detected a few times. Its antigen is still unknown. The sample holds no much larger clone one base away, and base qualities are not on file. The treatment or condition label for this specimen denotes: in vitro stimulation with specific CMV peptide epitopes to enrich CMV-specific T cells. The listed sequencing device is Illumina HiSeq 1500. The public reads were quality trimmed at Q25 with fastp and then assembled into clones with MiXCR by TCRdb, keeping productive beta chains. A single entry per CDR3 protein holds the most common genes and DNA from its merged rows. In all, the sample holds approximately 300,000 distinct CDR3 sequences, and just under 25% of those were seen once. The ten largest clones represent approximately 12% of the sample. Spanning cysteine to phenylalanine, the CDR3 consists of 14 amino acids. The CDR3 DNA has 42 bases and is translated from base 1. The germline V and J ends show losses of 2 bases and 4 bases respectively, and no gene match explains 7 bases of the junction. Sequences DFQATT (CDR1) and SNEGSKA (CDR2) are obtained from the germline V gene (reference sequence).

This receptor chain uses TRBV20-1 and TRBJ2-7, with TRBD2 matching 8 junction bases. This TCR derives from a human donor in good health (CMV status not recorded). Some clones in this sample may be carry-over from other donors' samples. The sample in question was cultured PBMCs, obtained from culture after CMV antigen stimulation. The nucleotides are TGCAGTGCTAGATTCGGACTAGCACCTTACGAGCAGTACTTC. Translated, it reads CSARFGLAPYEQYF.